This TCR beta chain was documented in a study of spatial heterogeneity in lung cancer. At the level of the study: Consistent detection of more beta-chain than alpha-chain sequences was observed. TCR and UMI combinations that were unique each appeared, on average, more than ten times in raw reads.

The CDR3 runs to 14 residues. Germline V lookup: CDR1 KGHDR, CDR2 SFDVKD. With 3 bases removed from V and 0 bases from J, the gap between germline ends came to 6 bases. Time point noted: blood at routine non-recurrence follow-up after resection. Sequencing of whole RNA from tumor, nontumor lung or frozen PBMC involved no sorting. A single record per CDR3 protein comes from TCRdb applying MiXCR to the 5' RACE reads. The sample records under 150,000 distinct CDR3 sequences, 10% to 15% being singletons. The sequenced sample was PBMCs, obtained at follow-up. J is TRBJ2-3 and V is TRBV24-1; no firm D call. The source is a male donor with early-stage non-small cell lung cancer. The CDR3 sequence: CATSDPRSTDTQYF. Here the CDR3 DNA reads TGTGCCACCAGTGATCCCCGGAGCACAGATACGCAGTATTTT.